This TCR beta chain was profiled in a study of low-dose radiotherapy and immunotherapy resistance in tumors. Study in general: The 200 mg/m2 dose of intravenous cyclophosphamide was given every two weeks, one day before radiation and immunotherapy.

Documented time point: before trial treatment. This clonotype has a count of ten or more. Gene-specific TRAV and TRBV primers were used for first-strand cDNA, covering alpha and beta chains. TCRs underwent 15 to 20 PCR cycles of amplification with a constant-region primer and V-primer adapter. TCRdb reprocessed the reads via MiXCR and lists one record per CDR3 protein. The sample includes 64,000 or so distinct CDR3 sequences, 26% of them seen just once. The source of this sequence is a male donor with rectosigmoid adenocarcinoma. The sequencing here drew on PBMCs, taken before treatment.

The CDR3 DNA is TGTGCCAGCAGCTTAGGTCCGGGCTTGAACACTGAAGCTTTCTTT. Protein: CASSLGPGLNTEAFF. V is TRBV7-6 and J is TRBJ1-1; unclear D gene. V was trimmed by 1 base and J by 0 bases, leaving 9 bases between them. CDR1 SGHVS and CDR2 FNYEAQ come from the germline V gene. CDR3 length: 15 residues.